This T cell receptor (beta chain) was found in a study of blood T cell repertoires in COVID-19. Study as a whole: The United States, Italy and Spain provided the acute and convalescent COVID-19 samples. The analysed material was cDNA or gDNA that came from T cells, B-cell-depleted T cells, or PBMCs.

The germline CDR1 and CDR2 sequences are SEHNR and FQNEAQ (reference sequence). With V trimmed by 5 bases and J by 1 base, 12 bases remained unmatched. This CDR3 has 18 residues. Authors' methods: Amplified reference gene primers provided the basis for estimating nucleated cell counts. TCRdb's copy holds only in-frame clones and misses some; the assay was immunoSEQ multiplex PCR. That table is the source of V, J and clone size, and D and trimming were worked out from the DNA. The data hold 100,000 to 150,000 clones, with 88% observed a single time. The V call is TRBV7-9, the J call TRBJ2-3, with 10 bases matching TRBD2. The sample comprised peripheral blood. The source of this sequence is a human donor in a cohort sampled during active COVID-19. CDR3 in DNA: TGTGCCAGCAGCCCCCGCGCCCGCGGGACTAGCGGCACAGATACGCAGTATTTT. It codes for CASSPRARGTSGTDTQYF.